These 15 T cell receptor beta chains came from one sample sequenced in a study of blood T cell repertoires in COVID-19. Using immunoSEQ multiplex PCR, the repertoire was profiled, and TCRdb retains in-frame clones only, with some absent. Of about 280,000 clones listed, roughly nine tenths are singletons. Sequenced input: peripheral blood. The receptors here all came from a woman aged 40 to 50 who had recovered from COVID-19.

CDR3 protein: CASSQANSPFTDTQYF. For the CDR3, the DNA is TGTGCCAGCAGCCAAGCCAACTCCCCTTTCACAGATACGCAGTATTTT. V and J are TRBV3-1 (or the pseudogene TRBV3-2) and TRBJ2-3; no firm D call. The germline V and J ends were trimmed by 1 base and 2 bases, with 13 bases remaining between them. Germline V lookup: CDR1 LGHDT, CDR2 YNNKEL (reference sequence). The CDR3 contains 16 residues.

This clone was observed a single time. CDR3 DNA sequence: TGTGCCAGTAGTCCCCTGACAGGGGGCGGTCAGCCCCAGCATTTT. Protein: CASSPLTGGGQPQHF. This sequence joins TRBV19 and TRBJ1-5, with 10 nucleotides matching TRBD1. From germline, CDR1 is LNHDA and CDR2 SQIVND (reference sequence). J lost 6 bases, V lost 5 bases, and 7 bases had no gene match. The CDR3 loop spans 15 amino acids.

The gene calls are TRBV27 and TRBJ2-1; 9 nucleotides agree with TRBD2. The germline V gene encodes CDR1 MNHEY and CDR2 SMNVEV (reference sequence). CDR3 length equals 17 residues. The ends lost 1 base at V and 9 bases at J; junction bases unmatched: 13. The chain's CDR3 is CASSLFMGLAGKVEQFF. Here the CDR3 DNA reads TGTGCCAGCAGTTTATTTATGGGGCTAGCGGGAAAGGTTGAGCAGTTCTTC.

The J gene is TRBJ2-7, the V gene TRBV3-1 (or the pseudogene TRBV3-2); tentatively, D is TRBD1 (6 bases). The CDR3 is 14 residues long. Germline CDR1 reads LGHDT; CDR2 reads YNNKEL (reference sequence). V was cut by 3 bases and J by 5 bases, with 14 bases left in between. Here the CDR3 DNA reads TGTGCCAGCAGCCATTCAGGGGTTAGGGACGAGCAGTACTTC. Translation: CASSHSGVRDEQYF.

This clone is a singleton in its sample. The J gene is TRBJ2-4, the V gene TRBV15, with a weak D call TRBD2 (6 bases). The V gene's germline CDR1 is LNHNV and CDR2 YYDKDF (reference sequence). V lost 3 bases and J 15 bases, leaving 18 bases between the germline ends. The CDR3 runs to 13 residues. The CDR3 bases are TGTGCCACCAGCAGGGGGGACTTGCGCCCCACGTACTTC. It yields the protein CATSRGDLRPTYF.

The chain combines TRBV27 with TRBJ2-4; a possible D gene is TRBD1 (6 bases). The CDR3 has 16 amino acids. Germline CDR1 and CDR2: MNHEY and SMNVEV (reference sequence). Trimming left V 5 bases short and J 2 bases short, with 16 bases between. The CDR3 here is CASSAYTGLSKNIQYF. The DNA of the CDR3 is TGTGCCAGCAGTGCATATACAGGGCTGTCCAAAAACATTCAGTACTTC.

This clone appeared a single time. The chain couples TRBV12-5 to TRBJ1-4; the match to TRBD1 covers 7 bases. V lost 1 base to trimming and J lost 8 bases; unmatched junction nucleotides: 10. The CDR3 extends over 16 amino acids. Germline V gene data show CDR1 as LGHNT and CDR2 as FRNRAP. The CDR3 bases are TGTGCTAGTGGTTTGGGTTTAGGACCGGGACAGGAAAAACTGTTTTTT. Protein: CASGLGLGPGQEKLFF.

V usage is TRBV18 and J usage is TRBJ2-7; TRBD2 might be the D (6 bases). The CDR3 totals 15 residues. Germline values: CDR1 KGHSH, CDR2 LQKENI. Trimming took off 3 bases at V and 2 bases at J, with 14 bases between the two ends. CDR3 coding DNA: TGTGCCAGCTCACCTTGGACAAGCGGGCCCTACGAGCAGTACTTC. This sequence encodes CASSPWTSGPYEQYF.

The rearrangement joins TRBV4-1 to TRBJ1-1; TRBD1 aligns across 12 bases. The ends lost 5 bases at V and 2 bases at J; junction bases unmatched: 12. The CDR3 is made up of 18 amino acids. Germline CDR1 MGHRA, CDR2 YSYEKL. DNA of the CDR3: TGCGCCAGCAGCAAAACACCGGGACAGGGGGCAGAAAACACTGAAGCTTTCTTT. This sequence encodes CASSKTPGQGAENTEAFF.

This sequence joins TRBV19 and TRBJ1-1; weak D call: TRBD1 (6 bases). CDR3 length: 14 amino acids. Per the germline V gene, CDR1 is LNHDA and CDR2 is SQIVND (reference sequence). V shed 4 bases and J shed 6 bases, with 15 bases lying between them. This CDR3 is CASSSSQGRAEAFF. Here the CDR3 DNA reads TGTGCCAGTAGTAGCTCCCAGGGGAGGGCTGAAGCTTTCTTT.

This chain joins TRBV19 and TRBJ2-3; 14 bases agree with TRBD2. Unmatched junction bases numbered 7, after V lost 4 bases and J lost 4 bases. This CDR3 comprises 17 residues. The germline V gene encodes CDR1 LNHDA and CDR2 SQIVND (reference sequence). CDR3 in DNA: TGTGCCAGTAGTAAAGGGACTAGCGGGAGTGGCTCAGATACGCAGTATTTT. The encoded protein is CASSKGTSGSGSDTQYF.

The chain recombines TRBV6-4 with TRBJ2-1; TRBD1 aligns across 8 bases. Losses at the gene ends were 2 bases for V and 8 bases for J; bases not matched to a gene: 5. This CDR3 is built from 14 residues. The germline V gene encodes CDR1 MRHNA and CDR2 SNTAGT. CDR3 in DNA: TGTGCCAGCAGTGACGGGGCAGGGGGCGATGAGCAGTTCTTC. Translation gives CASSDGAGGDEQFF.

This chain links TRBV2 with TRBJ1-1; 7 bases match TRBD1. This CDR3 has 13 amino acids. Trimming removed 7 bases from V and 1 base from J; junction bases left unmatched: 3. Germline V gene lookup returns CDR1 SNHLY and CDR2 FYNNEI. CDR3 nucleotide sequence: TGTGCCAGCACCCGGACAGGGAACACTGAAGCTTTCTTT. Translation: CASTRTGNTEAFF.

The chain recombines TRBV4-1 with TRBJ1-2; 9 nucleotides match TRBD1. In germline, CDR1 is MGHRA, CDR2 YSYEKL. This CDR3 is built from 15 residues. With 1 base clipped from V and 5 bases from J, the junction kept 5 bases outside the gene matches. CDR3 bases: TGCGCCAGCAGCCAAGTGGGACAGGGTTGGTATGGCTACACCTTC. Amino acids: CASSQVGQGWYGYTF.

The genes are TRBV29-1 and TRBJ1-1; D is unclear. Germline V lookup: CDR1 SQVTM, CDR2 ANQGSEA. Trimming took 3 bases from V and 0 from J, leaving 8 bases between them. The CDR3 is made up of 13 amino acids. CDR3 nucleotide sequence: TGCAGCGTTGACAGCGGGGTGAACACTGAAGCTTTCTTT. It is translated as CSVDSGVNTEAFF.